Following are 28 T cell receptor beta chains from one sample sequenced in a study of cytomegalovirus exposure and HLA in healthy donors. Primers included in the PCR were 60 Vbeta and 13 Jbeta primers. Assay: immunoSEQ multiplex PCR; the TCRdb copy retains only in-frame clones and omits some. The sample has over 100,000 clones, roughly 79% seen once. The material sequenced was PBMCs. The receptors were sampled from a middle-aged woman in good health and CMV-seronegative.

The chain combines TRBV28 with TRBJ2-7, with 8 positions matching TRBD1. The CDR3 consists of 15 residues. With 2 bases clipped from V and 4 bases from J, the junction kept 7 bases outside the gene matches. Germline CDR1 reads MDHEN; CDR2 reads SYDVKM. Written as DNA, the CDR3 is TGTGCCAGCAGTTTACCCGGGACAGGTTTATACGAGCAGTACTTC. This translates into CASSLPGTGLYEQYF.

In nucleotides, the CDR3 is TGTGCCAGCAGTTATCTCGGACAATTTCGGTCACCCCTCCACTTT. Its protein is CASSYLGQFRSPLHF. The rearrangement joins TRBV2 to TRBJ1-6; D perhaps matches TRBD1 (5 bases). V lost 5 bases and J 10 bases, leaving 18 bases between the germline ends. Germline assignment: CDR1 SNHLY and CDR2 FYNNEI. The CDR3 is 15 amino acids. Variable domain in full (rest from reference TRBV2 and TRBJ1-6): EPEVTQTPSHQVTQMGQEVILRCVPISNHLYFYWYRQILGQKVEFLVSFYNNEISEKSEIFDDQFSVERPDGSNFTLKIRSTKLEDSAMYFCASSYLGQFRSPLHFGNGTRLTVT.

The chain carries TRBV2 and TRBJ1-2, with 7 bases identical to TRBD1. This CDR3 region has 12 residues. From germline, CDR1 is SNHLY and CDR2 FYNNEI. J was trimmed by 4 bases and V by 5 bases; bases with no gene match: 1. In DNA, the CDR3 is TGTGCCAGCAGTAGGGACAGCTATGGCTACACCTTC. It translates to CASSRDSYGYTF.

The rearrangement uses TRBV7-3 and TRBJ2-7; weak D call: TRBD1 (6 bases). CDR1 and CDR2 from the germline V gene are SGHTA and FQGTGA. Trimming shortened V by 1 base and J by 2 bases, and 12 bases separated the two germline ends. The CDR3 totals 15 residues. The CDR3 here is CASSLISGGAYEQYF. CDR3 sequence (DNA): TGTGCCAGCAGCTTAATCAGTGGGGGCGCCTACGAGCAGTACTTC. The full variable domain, with the rest looked up from reference TRBV7-3 and TRBJ2-7, is GAGVSQTPSNKVTEKGKYVELRCDPISGHTALYWYRQSLGQGPEFLIYFQGTGAADDSGLPNDRFFAVRPEGSVSTLKIQRTERGDSAVYLCASSLISGGAYEQYFGPGTRLTVT.

The chain carries TRBV14 and TRBJ2-3; D gene ambiguous. This CDR3 has 11 amino acids. V was cut by 5 bases and J by 5 bases, with 5 bases left in between. Germline V gene sequence: CDR1 SGHDN, CDR2 FVKESK. The CDR3 protein is CASSALDTQYF. In DNA, the CDR3 is TGTGCCAGCAGCGCACTAGATACGCAGTATTTT.

The chain joins TRBV27 to TRBJ2-7; 7 bases line up with TRBD2. CDR1 is MNHEY and CDR2 is SMNVEV in the germline V gene (reference sequence). V lost 2 bases and J lost 4; bases outside the gene matches: 8. This CDR3 is 15 amino acids long. The DNA for the CDR3 is TGTGCCAGCAGTTTAAACGCGGGGGACCATTACGAGCAGTACTTC. It specifies CASSLNAGDHYEQYF.

The chain links TRBV7-8 to TRBJ2-7, with 8 bases fitting TRBD1. The length of the CDR3 is 16 residues. Trimming took 1 base from V and 7 from J; bases not matched to a gene: 12. Germline CDR1 reads SGHVS; CDR2 reads FQNEAQ. The CDR3 here is CASSLDPATGGGEQYF. The CDR3 bases are TGTGCCAGCAGCTTAGATCCCGCCACAGGGGGTGGGGAGCAGTACTTC.

The chain joins TRBV4-1 to TRBJ2-1; a weak D match, TRBD1 (6 bases). V was shortened by 0 bases and J by 3 bases, with 9 bases between the two germline ends. The CDR3 covers 15 residues. Germline CDR1 is MGHRA and CDR2 is YSYEKL. DNA of the CDR3: TGCGCCAGCAGCCAAGACGGGACACTCTACAATGAGCAGTTCTTC. Translation: CASSQDGTLYNEQFF.

The rearrangement uses TRBV13 and TRBJ2-3, with TRBD2 matching 12 bases. The CDR3 runs 17 residues. From germline, CDR1 is PRHDT and CDR2 FYEKMQ (reference sequence). V shed 5 bases, J shed 5 bases, and the junction held 11 bases outside the gene matches. The CDR3 is CASSPSLAGGRGDTQYF. The CDR3, as DNA: TGTGCCAGCAGCCCGTCACTAGCGGGGGGCCGAGGAGATACGCAGTATTTT.

The rearrangement uses TRBV7-2 and TRBJ1-5; no definite D call. This CDR3 region has 14 residues. From germline, CDR1 is SGHTA and CDR2 FQGNSA. V lost 1 base and J lost 5, with 9 bases in between. In nucleotides, the CDR3 is TGTGCCAGCAGCTTAGTTCGGGTGGATCAGCCCCAGCATTTT. This translates into CASSLVRVDQPQHF.

This chain uses TRBV6-6 with TRBJ1-2, with 9 bases matching TRBD1. The CDR3 totals 14 residues. Germline V gene data show CDR1 as MNHNY and CDR2 as SVGAGI (reference sequence). After removal of 4 bases from V and 5 bases from J, the junction contained 5 bases not matched to a gene. CDR3 sequence (DNA): TGTGCCAGCAGTTTCCGACAGGGGGATTATGGCTACACCTTC. Its protein is CASSFRQGDYGYTF.

The chain employs TRBV10-3 and TRBJ1-5, with TRBD1 as a possible D gene (6 bases). CDR1 is ENHRY, CDR2 SYGVKD, per germline. The CDR3 is made up of 14 amino acids. Deletions cut 0 bases from V and 6 bases from J, with 9 bases between. CDR3: CAISESQGPQPQHF. CDR3 coding DNA: TGTGCCATCAGTGAGTCACAGGGCCCTCAGCCCCAGCATTTT.

This clone was counted a single time. This chain connects TRBV12-5 to TRBJ2-5; D gene unclear. CDR3 length: 13 amino acids. Germline assignment: CDR1 LGHNT and CDR2 FRNRAP. Trimming took off 2 bases at V and 4 bases at J, with 8 bases between the two ends. CDR3 nucleotides: TGTGCTAGTGGTTTGCAGCCGGGAGAGACCCAGTACTTC. Translation: CASGLQPGETQYF.

The chain employs TRBV6-1 and TRBJ1-5; a possible D gene is TRBD1 (5 bases). The CDR3 covers 15 residues. The germline V gene encodes CDR1 MNHNS and CDR2 SASEGT. V was cut by 5 bases and J by 6 bases, with 17 bases left in between. The CDR3 DNA reads TGTGCCAGCAGTACCAACTGGGGGGTGGGTCAGCCCCAGCATTTT. Its translation: CASSTNWGVGQPQHF.

The V and J genes are TRBV7-2 and TRBJ1-2; D is perhaps TRBD1 (5 bases). Between the trimmed V and J ends, which lost 1 base and 4 bases, there was a span of 13 bases. The CDR3 covers 15 residues. Germline CDR1 is SGHTA and CDR2 is FQGNSA. The CDR3 DNA reads TGTGCCAGCAGCTTAGGATGGGGCGATGGCTATGGCTACACCTTC. Amino acid sequence: CASSLGWGDGYGYTF.

This chain connects TRBV7-9 to TRBJ1-4; 8 bases are a match to TRBD1. The germline V gene has CDR1 SEHNR and CDR2 FQNEAQ (reference sequence). The CDR3 covers 14 residues. Germline trimming cut 5 bases from V and 8 bases from J; bases unmatched to any gene: 7. CDR3 residues: CASSPGTGSEKLFF. For the CDR3, the DNA is TGTGCCAGCAGCCCCGGGACAGGCTCGGAAAAACTGTTTTTT.

This chain joins TRBV7-6 and TRBJ1-4; 7 nucleotides match TRBD1. Per germline, CDR1 SGHVS and CDR2 FNYEAQ. The junction had 10 bases not matched to a gene; V was cut back by 8 bases and J by 1 base. This CDR3 comprises 16 residues. CDR3 sequence (DNA): TGTGCCAGCGGGACCACAGGGGATATAACTAATGAAAAACTGTTTTTT. Its protein is CASGTTGDITNEKLFF.

This rearrangement joins TRBV12-5 to TRBJ1-5, with D possibly TRBD1 on 6 matching bases. The length of the CDR3 is 15 residues. V was shortened by 5 bases and J by 6 bases, with 17 bases between the two germline ends. Per germline, CDR1 LGHNT and CDR2 FRNRAP. As DNA, the CDR3 is TGTGCTAGTGGTGGGGGCGGGGGGGACGCTCAGCCCCAGCATTTT. This encodes CASGGGGGDAQPQHF.

The chain recombines TRBV2 with TRBJ1-1; a possible D gene is TRBD1 (5 bases). This CDR3 spans 13 amino acids. The germline CDR1 and CDR2 sequences are SNHLY and FYNNEI. V shed 3 bases and J shed 4 bases, with 9 bases lying between them. The CDR3: CASSEWGGTEAFF. Here the CDR3 DNA reads TGTGCCAGCAGTGAGTGGGGGGGCACTGAAGCTTTCTTT.

The CDR3 loop is CASAWEGSGYTF. The CDR3 region has the DNA TGTGCCAGCGCCTGGGAGGGAAGTGGCTACACCTTC. The V call is TRBV6-6, the J call TRBJ1-2; no clear D gene. CDR1 is MNHNY and CDR2 is SVGAGI in the germline V gene (reference sequence). Trimming left V 8 bases short and J 7 bases short, with 14 bases between. The CDR3 has 12 amino acids.

The chain has TRBV29-1 and TRBJ2-7; D unresolved. V was pared by 2 bases and J by 12 bases, with 14 bases between. CDR1 is SQVTM and CDR2 is ANQGSEA in the germline V gene. CDR3 length: 11 amino acids. CDR3 nucleotide sequence: TGCAGCGTTGAAAGCGAACACACTCCGTACTTC. The encoded protein is CSVESEHTPYF.

The chain combines TRBV6-5 with TRBJ1-1, with D hard to call. The CDR3 runs 14 residues. The ends were cut back, 5 bases at V and 1 base at J, with 11 bases in the middle. CDR1 MNHEY and CDR2 SVGAGI come from the germline V gene. Written as DNA, the CDR3 is TGTGCCAGCAGTCCCCCCCCAGGGAACACTGAAGCTTTCTTT. Its protein product is CASSPPPGNTEAFF.

The V and J genes are TRBV12-5 and TRBJ1-1; TRBD1 is a possible D gene (6 bases). CDR1 is LGHNT, CDR2 FRNRAP, per germline. The V end was cut by 1 base, the J end by 4 bases, with 16 bases between. CDR3 length: 16 amino acids. In DNA, the CDR3 is TGTGCTAGTGGTTTGGAACGACAGGCGAGGAGCACTGAAGCTTTCTTT. This translates into CASGLERQARSTEAFF.

The chain carries TRBV5-1 and TRBJ1-1; D is uncertain. The CDR3 loop spans 14 amino acids. Deletions cut 4 bases from V and 0 bases from J, with 10 bases between. The germline V gene encodes CDR1 SGHRS and CDR2 YFSETQ. The CDR3 bases are TGCGCCAGCAGCGCGGGAGAATTGAACACTGAAGCTTTCTTT. This encodes CASSAGELNTEAFF. The full variable domain, completed using reference TRBV5-1 and TRBJ1-1, is KAGVTQTPRYLIKTRGQQVTLSCSPISGHRSVSWYQQTPGQGLQFLFEYFSETQRNKGNFPGRFSGRQFSNSRSEMNVSTLELGDSALYLCASSAGELNTEAFFGQGTRLTVV.

The chain uses TRBV13 and TRBJ1-2; D may be TRBD1 (5 bases). Germline CDR1 is PRHDT and CDR2 is FYEKMQ (reference sequence). The ends were cut back, 3 bases at V and 7 bases at J, with 12 bases in the middle. CDR3 length: 13 amino acids. The CDR3 loop reads CASSFQGLSGYTF. In DNA form, the CDR3 reads TGTGCCAGCAGCTTCCAGGGTCTCTCTGGCTACACCTTC.

The rearrangement uses TRBV2 and TRBJ2-4; D is uncertain. Germline V CDR1 and CDR2: SNHLY, FYNNEI. The V gene lost 5 bases and the J gene lost 0 bases, with 11 bases spanning the gap. The CDR3 is 15 amino acids. The CDR3 coding sequence is TGTGCCAGCAGTCATGAACGGTTAGCCAAAAACATTCAGTACTTC. It specifies CASSHERLAKNIQYF. Combining the CDR3 with reference TRBV2 and TRBJ2-4 gives the whole variable domain EPEVTQTPSHQVTQMGQEVILRCVPISNHLYFYWYRQILGQKVEFLVSFYNNEISEKSEIFDDQFSVERPDGSNFTLKIRSTKLEDSAMYFCASSHERLAKNIQYFGAGTRLSVL.

The chain couples TRBV19 to TRBJ1-1, with 9 bases fitting TRBD1. The J segment lost 2 bases and the V segment lost 9 bases, leaving 13 bases of the junction unmatched. Germline loops: CDR1 LNHDA, CDR2 SQIVND (reference sequence). CDR3 length: 16 amino acids. The chain's CDR3 is CASEPSRTGGNTEAFF. CDR3 nucleotides: TGTGCCAGCGAACCGTCCCGTACAGGGGGCAACACTGAAGCTTTCTTT.

This clone showed up just once. The V and J genes are TRBV28 and TRBJ1-2, with D hard to call. The CDR3 consists of 14 residues. The germline gives CDR1 MDHEN, CDR2 SYDVKM. Trimming pared 6 bases from V and 4 bases from J, leaving 15 bases between. The CDR3: CASRLMQEVYGYTF. CDR3 DNA sequence: TGTGCCAGCAGACTCATGCAGGAGGTCTATGGCTACACCTTC.